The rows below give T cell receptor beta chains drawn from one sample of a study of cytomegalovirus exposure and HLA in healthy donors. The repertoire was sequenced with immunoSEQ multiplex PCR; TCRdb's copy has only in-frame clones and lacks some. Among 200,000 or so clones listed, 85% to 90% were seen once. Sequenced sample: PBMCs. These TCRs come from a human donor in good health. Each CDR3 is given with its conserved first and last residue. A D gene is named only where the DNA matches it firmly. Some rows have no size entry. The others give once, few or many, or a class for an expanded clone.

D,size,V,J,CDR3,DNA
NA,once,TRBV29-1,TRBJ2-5,CSVEAEEETQYF,TGCAGCGTTGAGGCGGAGGAAGAGACCCAGTACTTC
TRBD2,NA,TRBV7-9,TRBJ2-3,CASGRLATDTQYF,TGTGCCAGCGGAAGACTAGCGACAGATACGCAGTATTTT
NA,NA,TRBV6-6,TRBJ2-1,CASSLPGYNEQFF,TGTGCCAGCAGTCTCCCGGGTTACAATGAGCAGTTCTTC
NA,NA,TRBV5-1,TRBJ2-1,CASSLGTGFNEQFF,TGCGCCAGCAGCTTGGGGACTGGTTTTAATGAGCAGTTCTTC
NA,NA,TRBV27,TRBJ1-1,CASSLRGTMNTEAFF,TGTGCCAGCAGTCTGCGGGGTACCATGAACACTGAAGCTTTCTTT
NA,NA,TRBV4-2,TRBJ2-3,CASSQVDSKTDTQYF,TGTGCCAGCAGCCAAGTTGACTCCAAGACAGATACGCAGTATTTT
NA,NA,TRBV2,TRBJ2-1,CASSATRLPSYNEQFF,TGTGCCAGCAGTGCCACACGACTACCGTCCTACAATGAGCAGTTCTTC
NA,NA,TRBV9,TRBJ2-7,CASSVGGGAGRSNYEQYF,TGTGCCAGCAGCGTAGGAGGAGGGGCGGGGCGATCCAACTACGAGCAGTACTTC
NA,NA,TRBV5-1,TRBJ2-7,CASSLGPGYEQYF,TGCGCCAGCAGCTTGGGGCCAGGGTACGAGCAGTACTTC
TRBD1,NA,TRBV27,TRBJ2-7,CASSRDSYSYEQYF,TGTGCCAGCAGCCGGGACAGCTACTCCTACGAGCAGTACTTC
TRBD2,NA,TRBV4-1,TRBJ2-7,CASSQNEVGLMREQYF,TGCGCCAGCAGCCAAAATGAGGTGGGACTAATGAGGGAGCAGTACTTC
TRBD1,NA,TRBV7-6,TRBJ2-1,CASSLDRDRGVDNEQFF,TGTGCCAGCAGCTTAGACCGGGACAGGGGAGTTGACAATGAGCAGTTCTTC
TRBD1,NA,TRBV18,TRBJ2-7,CASSPRQGSFYEQYF,TGTGCCAGCTCACCACGACAGGGCAGCTTCTACGAGCAGTACTTC
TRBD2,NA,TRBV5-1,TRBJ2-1,CASSFERTSGSVYEQFF,TGCGCCAGCAGCTTTGAACGGACTAGCGGGAGCGTGTATGAGCAGTTCTTC
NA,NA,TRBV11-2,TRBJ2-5,CASSFQGNREETQYF,TGTGCCAGCAGCTTTCAGGGGAACCGCGAAGAGACCCAGTACTTC
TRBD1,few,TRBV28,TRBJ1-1,CASSLLGTGDTEAFF,TGTGCCAGCAGTTTATTGGGGACAGGGGACACCGAAGCTTTCTTT
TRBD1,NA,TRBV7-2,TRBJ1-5,CASSSTGGRQPQHF,TGTGCCAGCAGCTCGACAGGGGGCAGGCAGCCCCAGCATTTT
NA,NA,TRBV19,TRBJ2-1,CASSLEGNSYNEQFF,TGTGCCAGTAGTCTCGAGGGCAACTCCTACAATGAGCAGTTCTTC
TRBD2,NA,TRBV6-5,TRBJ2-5,CASSLEREYAETQYF,TGTGCCAGCAGTCTTGAGCGGGAGTATGCGGAGACCCAGTACTTC
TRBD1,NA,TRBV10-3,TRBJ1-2,CAISDTGGRGGYTF,TGTGCCATCAGTGACACAGGGGGCAGGGGTGGCTACACCTTC
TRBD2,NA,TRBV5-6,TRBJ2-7,CASSLGLAGVHEQYF,TGTGCCAGCAGCTTGGGACTAGCGGGAGTCCACGAGCAGTACTTC
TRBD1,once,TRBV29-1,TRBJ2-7,CSVEPGGRNEQYF,TGCAGCGTTGAGCCAGGGGGCAGGAACGAGCAGTACTTC
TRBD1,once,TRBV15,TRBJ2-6,CATSRDRQGASGANVLTF,TGTGCCACCAGCAGAGATCGTCAGGGGGCCTCTGGGGCCAACGTCCTGACTTTC
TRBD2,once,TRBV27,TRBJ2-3,CASSRPGLAGTQYF,TGTGCCAGCAGTCGTCCGGGACTAGCGGGTACGCAGTATTTT
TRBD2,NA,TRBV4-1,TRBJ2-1,CASSRGTSGSSTSYNEQFF,TGCGCCAGCAGCCGAGGGACTAGCGGGAGTTCGACCTCCTACAATGAGCAGTTCTTC
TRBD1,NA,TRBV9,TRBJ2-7,CASSVGTGSHYEQYF,TGTGCCAGCAGCGTAGGGACAGGGTCTCACTACGAGCAGTACTTC
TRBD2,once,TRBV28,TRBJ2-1,CASGRERANEQFF,TGTGCCAGCGGGCGGGAGAGGGCCAATGAGCAGTTCTTC
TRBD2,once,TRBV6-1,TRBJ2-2,CARDLAGGPPGELFF,TGTGCCAGGGATCTAGCGGGAGGGCCCCCCGGGGAGCTGTTTTTT
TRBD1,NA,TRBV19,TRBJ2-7,CASSSGQGAYEQYF,TGTGCCAGTAGTTCCGGACAGGGAGCCTACGAGCAGTACTTC
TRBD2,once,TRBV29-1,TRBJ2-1,CSVEGLAGGPEYNEQFF,TGCAGCGTTGAGGGACTAGCGGGAGGCCCCGAGTACAATGAGCAGTTCTTC
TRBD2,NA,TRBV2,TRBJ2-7,CASRARRVRAAGGPYEQYF,TGTGCCAGCAGAGCTCGCCGTGTTCGGGCGGCGGGAGGGCCCTACGAGCAGTACTTC
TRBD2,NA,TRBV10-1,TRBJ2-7,CASSDRTSGNYEQYF,TGCGCCAGCAGTGATAGGACTAGCGGGAATTACGAGCAGTACTTC
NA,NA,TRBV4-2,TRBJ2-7,CASSQLTRPYEQYF,TGTGCCAGCAGCCAACTTACTAGGCCCTACGAGCAGTACTTC
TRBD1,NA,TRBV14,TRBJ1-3,CASSPPSGTGGDTIYF,TGTGCCAGCAGCCCGCCCTCCGGGACAGGGGGAGACACCATATATTTT
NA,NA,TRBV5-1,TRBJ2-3,CASSAKRLDPSSTDTQYF,TGCGCCAGCAGCGCGAAACGACTAGACCCCTCCAGCACAGATACGCAGTATTTT
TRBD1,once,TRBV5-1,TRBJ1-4,CAGSLVARTGGYEKLFF,TGCGCCGGCAGCTTGGTCGCGCGGACAGGGGGATATGAAAAACTGTTTTTT
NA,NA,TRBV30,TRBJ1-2,CAWSDPVGEAMSYTF,TGTGCCTGGAGTGATCCCGTAGGGGAAGCTATGAGCTACACCTTC
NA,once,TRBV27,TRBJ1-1,CASTPLGSTEAFF,TGTGCCAGCACCCCCCTCGGGAGCACTGAAGCTTTCTTT
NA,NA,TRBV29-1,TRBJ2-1,CSSGYYNEQFF,TGCAGCTCGGGTTATTACAATGAGCAGTTCTTC
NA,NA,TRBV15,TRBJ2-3,CATSKRISTDTQYF,TGTGCCACCTCAAAGCGGATTAGCACAGATACGCAGTATTTT
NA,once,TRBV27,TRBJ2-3,CASHRLSTDTQYF,TGTGCCAGCCATAGACTAAGCACAGATACGCAGTATTTT
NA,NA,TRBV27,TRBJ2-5,CASSPKERETQYF,TGTGCCAGCAGCCCCAAGGAGCGGGAGACCCAGTACTTC
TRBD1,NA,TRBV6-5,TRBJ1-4,CASSPMMTGVGKLFF,TGTGCCAGCAGCCCTATGATGACAGGGGTAGGAAAACTGTTTTTT
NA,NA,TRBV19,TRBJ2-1,CASSIRSDEQFF,TGTGCCAGTAGTATCCGGTCGGATGAGCAGTTCTTC
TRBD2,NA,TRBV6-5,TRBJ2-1,CASRLRLAEYEQFF,TGTGCCAGCAGACTCCGACTAGCGGAGTACGAGCAGTTCTTC
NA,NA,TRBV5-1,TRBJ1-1,CASSLAGSGTEAFF,TGCGCCAGCAGCTTAGCCGGGTCCGGCACTGAAGCTTTCTTT
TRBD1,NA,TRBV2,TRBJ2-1,CASRGQGSFASYNEQFF,TGTGCCAGCAGAGGACAGGGGTCCTTCGCCTCCTACAATGAGCAGTTCTTC
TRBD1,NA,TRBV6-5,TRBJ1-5,CARFRDSELGWPQHF,TGTGCCAGATTCCGGGACAGCGAGCTTGGGTGGCCCCAGCATTTT
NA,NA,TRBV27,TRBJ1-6,CASSLSSQGNSPLHF,TGTGCCAGCAGTTTATCTTCTCAGGGTAATTCACCCCTCCACTTT
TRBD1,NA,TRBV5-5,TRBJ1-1,CASSLRGQLEAFF,TGTGCCAGCAGCTTGAGGGGACAGCTTGAAGCTTTCTTT